This TCR beta chain stems from a study of a mutant IDH1 vaccine in newly diagnosed glioma. About the research overall: Standard pretreatment was either radiotherapy, temozolomide, or, for most, radiochemotherapy with temozolomide.

The CDR3 spans 14 residues. In germline, CDR1 is SGHKS, CDR2 YYEKEE (reference sequence). Trimming left V 4 bases short and J 3 bases short, with 12 bases between. Regarding time point: baseline, week 1 (first vaccination visit). Treatment specified: pre-vaccination baseline after standard-of-care therapy. New astrocytomas of WHO grade 3 or 4 that were IDH1-mutant and ATRX-lost were found in the donors. On this clone: Its antigen is not identified.

Produced via immunoSEQ multiplex PCR; TCRdb's table is partial and in-frame only. There are tens of thousands of clones in the sample; 60% to 85% occur only once, and less than 2% lies in the top ten. Study results and limitations: Pseudoprogression showed no apparent link to changes in top peripheral T cell clonotypes.

Source: PBMCs, taken from a glioma patient treated with radiotherapy, temozolomide or both. V is TRBV5-5 and J is TRBJ2-3, with D tentatively TRBD1 (6 bases). The sequence was collected from a woman aged 40-49 years with glioma. The CDR3 DNA is TGTGCCAGCAGCGCTTCTACAGGGACAGATACGCAGTATTTT. The encoded protein is CASSASTGTDTQYF.